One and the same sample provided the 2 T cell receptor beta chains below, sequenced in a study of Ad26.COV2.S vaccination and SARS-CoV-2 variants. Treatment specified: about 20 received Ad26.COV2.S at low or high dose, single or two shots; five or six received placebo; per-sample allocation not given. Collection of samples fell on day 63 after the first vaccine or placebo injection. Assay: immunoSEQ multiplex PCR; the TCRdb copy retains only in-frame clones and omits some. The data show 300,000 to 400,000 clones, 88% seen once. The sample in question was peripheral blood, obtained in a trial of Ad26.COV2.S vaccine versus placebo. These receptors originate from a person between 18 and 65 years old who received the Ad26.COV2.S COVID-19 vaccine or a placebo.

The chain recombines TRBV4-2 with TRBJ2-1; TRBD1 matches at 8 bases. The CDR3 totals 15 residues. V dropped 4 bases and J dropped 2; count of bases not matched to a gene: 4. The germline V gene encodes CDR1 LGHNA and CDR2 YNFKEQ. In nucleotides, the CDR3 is TGTGCCAGCAGCCTTGACAGGGGCGCCTACAATGAGCAGTTCTTC. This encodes CASSLDRGAYNEQFF.

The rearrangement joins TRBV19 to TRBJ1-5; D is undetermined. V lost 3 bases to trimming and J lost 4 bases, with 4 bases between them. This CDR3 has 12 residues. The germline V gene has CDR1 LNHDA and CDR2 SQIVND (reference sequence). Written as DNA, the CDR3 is TGTGCCAGTAGTATGGGGAATCAGCCCCAGCATTTT. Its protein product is CASSMGNQPQHF.